This T cell receptor beta chain was observed in a study of CD8 T cells in Susac syndrome. FACS was used to enrich TEMRA cells, whereas the CD8+ and CD4+ T cells were obtained by negative isolation. Germline CDR1 DFQATT, CDR2 SNEGSKA (reference sequence). The CDR3 extends over 13 amino acids. V was shortened by 5 bases and J by 5 bases, with 13 bases between the two germline ends. An amount of RNA that ranged from roughly 0.5 to 1 ug was reverse transcribed with random hexamers. Each CDR3 protein is one row after TCRdb ran MiXCR on the immunoSEQ multiplex PCR reads. Here the sample spans approximately 150,000 distinct CDR3 sequences, 92% being singletons.

The chain links TRBV20-1 to TRBJ1-5; tentative D call: TRBD1 (5 bases). The sample was CD4+ T cells from PBMCs. The TCR originated in a human donor in good health. CDR3 nucleotide sequence: TGCAGTGCTGAACGGGACCAAGATCAGCCCCAGCATTTT. Encoded protein: CSAERDQDQPQHF.